This T cell receptor beta chain is from a study of blood T cell repertoires in COVID-19. At the level of the study: Spain, Italy and the United States supplied samples that represented acute and convalescent COVID-19. T cells, B-cell-depleted T cells, or PBMCs provided the cDNA or gDNA that served as material.

In the original workflow: Researchers report that nucleated cell counts were estimated from reference gene primer amplification. The table came from immunoSEQ multiplex PCR; TCRdb's copy has only in-frame clones and leaves some out. That table supplies the V and J calls and clone size; D and trimming were determined from the DNA. The sample yields some 260,000 clones, 70% to 85% seen once. The sequenced sample was peripheral blood. The receptor's source is a woman older than 75 with active or convalescent COVID-19.

CDR3 sequence: CASSYGVTGSFEAFF. The CDR3 nucleotides read TGTGCCAGCAGTTACGGGGTGACAGGGAGTTTTGAAGCTTTCTTT. J is TRBJ1-1 and V is TRBV6-6; 7 positions match TRBD1. V trimming: 2 bases; J trimming: 7 bases; junction bases outside the gene matches: 10. The CDR3 runs 15 residues. Germline V gene lookup returns CDR1 MNHNY and CDR2 SVGAGI (reference sequence).